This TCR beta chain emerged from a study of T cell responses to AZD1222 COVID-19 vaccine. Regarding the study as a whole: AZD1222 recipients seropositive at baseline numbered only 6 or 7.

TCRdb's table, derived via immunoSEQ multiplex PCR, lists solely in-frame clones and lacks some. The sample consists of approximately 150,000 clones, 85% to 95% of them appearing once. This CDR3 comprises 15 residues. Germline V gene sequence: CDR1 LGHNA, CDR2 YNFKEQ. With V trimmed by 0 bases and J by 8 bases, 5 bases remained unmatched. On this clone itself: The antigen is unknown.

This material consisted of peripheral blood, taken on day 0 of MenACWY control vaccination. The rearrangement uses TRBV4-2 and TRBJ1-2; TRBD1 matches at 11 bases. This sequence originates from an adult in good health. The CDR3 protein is CASSQDRTGGRGYTF. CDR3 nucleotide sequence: TGTGCCAGCAGCCAAGATAGGACAGGGGGCAGAGGCTACACCTTC.